A single sample gave rise to the 24 T cell receptor beta chains below, sequenced in a study of blood T cells in healthy people across ages. The use of a sample-barcoded 5' primer and a J-beta primer mix characterized a second PCR of about 7 to 12 cycles. MiXCR was run by TCRdb on the 5' RACE reads, yielding one entry per CDR3 protein. The table lists about 730,000 distinct CDR3 sequences, 43% of them singletons. Material for sequencing was blood. These receptors came from a woman in her fifties or sixties in good health.

V and J are TRBV20-1 and TRBJ2-3; no reliable D call. This CDR3 has 13 residues. V was clipped by 3 bases and J by 3 bases, with 10 bases between them. Germline V gene sequence: CDR1 DFQATT, CDR2 SNEGSKA (reference sequence). In DNA, the CDR3 is TGCAGTGCTAGTGGGCCCGGGACAGATACGCAGTATTTT. Translation gives CSASGPGTDTQYF.

J is TRBJ2-3 and V is TRBV6-5; 9 bases fit TRBD2. The germline CDR1 and CDR2 sequences are MNHEY and SVGAGI. The junction had 7 bases not matched to a gene; V was cut back by 4 bases and J by 5 bases. The CDR3 loop spans 15 amino acids. Here the CDR3 reads CASSFKAGGGDTQYF. CDR3 sequence (DNA): TGTGCCAGCAGTTTTAAAGCGGGAGGAGGAGATACGCAGTATTTT.

The chain uses TRBV2 and TRBJ2-3, with D perhaps TRBD1 (6 bases). CDR3 length: 13 amino acids. Trimming removed 3 bases from V and 6 bases from J, with 10 bases in between. Per the germline V gene, CDR1 is SNHLY and CDR2 is FYNNEI. CDR3 residues: CASSDLRGDTQYF. The DNA for the CDR3 is TGTGCCAGCAGTGACCTGAGGGGGGATACGCAGTATTTT.

V gene TRBV6-5 combines with J gene TRBJ2-6, with unresolved D. This CDR3 comprises 16 residues. Germline CDR1 MNHEY, CDR2 SVGAGI. Trimming left V 6 bases short and J 2 bases short, with 14 bases between. This chain's CDR3 is CASRRSREPGANVLTF. The CDR3 DNA is TGTGCCAGCAGACGCTCGAGAGAGCCTGGGGCCAACGTCCTGACTTTC.

This clonotype has only a few counts. The chain has TRBV24-1 and TRBJ2-3, with 8 bases matching TRBD1. Trimming removed 8 bases from V and 1 base from J; junction bases left unmatched: 10. The CDR3 length is 16 residues. Germline values: CDR1 KGHDR, CDR2 SFDVKD. Here the CDR3 DNA reads TGTGCCACCACCCCGGACAGGGTAGAAGGCACAGATACGCAGTATTTT. Its protein product is CATTPDRVEGTDTQYF.

This clonotype was counted once. The chain combines TRBV10-1 with TRBJ2-7; D may be TRBD1 (5 bases). Per the germline V gene, CDR1 is WNHNN and CDR2 is SYGVQD (reference sequence). The V end was cut by 0 bases, the J end by 11 bases, with 14 bases between. The CDR3 totals 13 residues. CDR3 protein: CASSESSPGLEYF. CDR3 coding DNA: TGCGCCAGCAGTGAGTCTTCTCCAGGGTTGGAGTACTTC.

This clonotype has a handful of counts. The CDR3 here is CSAREDANYGYTF. CDR3 DNA: TGCAGTGCTAGAGAGGATGCTAACTATGGCTACACCTTC. The gene calls are TRBV20-1 and TRBJ1-2; no firm D call. The length of the CDR3 is 13 residues. V gave up 0 bases and J gave up 0 bases, with 5 bases separating them. The V gene's germline CDR1 is DFQATT and CDR2 SNEGSKA (reference sequence).

This clonotype was detected a few times. This rearrangement joins TRBV12-3 or TRBV12-4 to TRBJ2-7; D possibly uses TRBD1 or TRBD2 (5 bases each). V was pared by 3 bases and J by 0 bases, with 12 bases between. CDR3 length: 15 residues. CDR3 protein: CASSLWGKTSYEQYF. CDR3 sequence (DNA): TGTGCCAGCAGTTTGTGGGGGAAGACCTCCTACGAGCAGTACTTC.

The CDR3 DNA follows: TGTGCCAGCAGTTACTTCTCGGGTCACCAGGCTTTCTTT. This translates into CASSYFSGHQAFF. This chain uses TRBV6-2 or TRBV6-3 with TRBJ1-1; D not certain. This CDR3 is built from 13 residues. Germline-derived CDR1 and CDR2 are MNHEY and SVGEGT. V lost 1 base and J lost 11, with 14 bases in between.

The chain has TRBV7-9 and TRBJ1-6; TRBD1 matches at 8 bases. Germline CDR1 and CDR2: SEHNR and FQNEAQ (reference sequence). The CDR3 runs 14 residues. The V gene end was trimmed by 5 bases and the J gene end by 7 bases; junction bases not matched to a gene: 4. The CDR3 DNA is TGTGCCAGCAGCCGGACAGGGCGCAATTCACCCCTCCACTTT. Translation gives CASSRTGRNSPLHF.

This clonotype has at least ten counts. The chain links TRBV13 to TRBJ2-7, with 8 bases lining up with TRBD1. CDR3 length: 13 amino acids. With V trimmed by 7 bases and J by 6 bases, 8 bases remained unmatched. Germline CDR1 PRHDT, CDR2 FYEKMQ (reference sequence). This CDR3 is CASNQPGTGEQYF. In nucleotides, the CDR3 is TGTGCCAGCAATCAGCCCGGGACAGGCGAGCAGTACTTC.

This rearrangement joins TRBV27 to TRBJ2-7, with TRBD2 matching over 10 bases. V dropped 10 bases and J dropped 2; count of bases not matched to a gene: 20. This CDR3 region has 18 residues. The germline V gene has CDR1 MNHEY and CDR2 SMNVEV (reference sequence). The CDR3 region is CANNPAPSGGPIAYEQYF. The CDR3 region has the DNA TGTGCCAACAATCCGGCGCCTAGCGGGGGCCCAATCGCCTACGAGCAGTACTTC.

This clonotype appeared a few times. This chain uses TRBV20-1 with TRBJ2-1; 11 bases match TRBD2. V shed 2 bases and J 3 bases; nucleotides not matched to a gene: 3. This CDR3 spans 15 amino acids. CDR1 and CDR2 from the germline V gene are DFQATT and SNEGSKA (reference sequence). CDR3 residues: CSARRGLAVYNEQFF. The CDR3 bases are TGCAGTGCTAGACGGGGACTAGCGGTCTACAATGAGCAGTTCTTC.

In its sample, this clonotype was seen many times. This chain uses TRBV4-2 with TRBJ2-5; D perhaps matches TRBD1 (6 bases). CDR1 is LGHNA, CDR2 YNFKEQ, per germline. The CDR3 covers 15 residues. Trimming shortened V by 4 bases and J by 2 bases, and 14 bases separated the two germline ends. The CDR3 loop is CASSPRQAVQETQYF. As DNA, the CDR3 is TGTGCCAGCAGCCCACGACAGGCAGTACAAGAGACCCAGTACTTC.

This clonotype was counted many times. The chain carries TRBV29-1 and TRBJ1-1; D ambiguous. CDR3 length equals 11 residues. Per the germline V gene, CDR1 is SQVTM and CDR2 is ANQGSEA. Trimming removed 2 bases from V and 2 bases from J, with 3 bases in between. CDR3 in amino acids: CSVERNTEAFF. In DNA form, the CDR3 reads TGCAGCGTTGAAAGAAACACTGAAGCTTTCTTT.

The chain carries TRBV27 and TRBJ2-5; D is uncertain. The DNA end favors TRBJ2-7, so the J call may be wrong. The CDR3 sequence is 14 residues long. Germline V gene lookup returns CDR1 MNHEY and CDR2 SMNVEV (reference sequence). The CDR3 sequence is CASSRRATTYEQYF. CDR3 DNA sequence: TGTGCCAGCAGCCGAAGGGCCACCACCTACGAGCAGTACTTC.

As for this clonotype: One end of the junction does not line up with germline, which may come from a read error. The chain joins TRBV30 to TRBJ1-2; D is unclear. CDR3 length equals 13 residues. CDR1 GTSNPN and CDR2 SVGIG come from the germline V gene (reference sequence). This CDR3 is CAWMSDIGYGCTF. CDR3 sequence (DNA): TGTGCCTGGATGTCCGACATCGGCTATGGCTGCACCTTC.

This clonotype was seen only a few times. This chain uses TRBV10-3 with TRBJ2-2; TRBD1 aligns across 11 bases. Germline lookup yields CDR1 ENHRY and CDR2 SYGVKD. With 10 bases clipped from V and 5 bases from J, the junction kept 9 bases outside the gene matches. The CDR3 runs 15 residues. As DNA, the CDR3 is TGTGCCAGCTCGACCGGGACAGGGGGGACCGGGGAGCTGTTTTTT. It specifies CASSTGTGGTGELFF.

The chain uses TRBV10-3 and TRBJ1-1; no definite D call. Germline CDR1 and CDR2: ENHRY and SYGVKD. The CDR3 loop spans 12 amino acids. The V end was cut by 10 bases, the J end by 0 bases, with 9 bases between. CDR3 sequence: CATSGVNTEAFF. Here the CDR3 DNA reads TGTGCCACCTCTGGCGTGAACACTGAAGCTTTCTTT.

CDR3 bases: TGTGCCAGCAGCGTTCTCGGGGGTTCTAGCGGCTCAAACAATGAGCAGTTCTTC. Protein: CASSVLGGSSGSNNEQFF. This chain uses TRBV9 with TRBJ2-1; the match to TRBD2 covers 7 bases. V lost 2 bases to trimming and J lost 5 bases; unmatched junction nucleotides: 16. Per the germline V gene, CDR1 is SGDLS and CDR2 is YYNGEE. The CDR3 runs 18 residues.

Notes on this clonotype: Given a much more abundant clone one base away, this may be a read error. This chain joins TRBV12-3 or TRBV12-4 and TRBJ2-3; D may match TRBD1 or TRBD2 (6 bases each). This CDR3 is built from 15 residues. V was trimmed by 6 bases and J by 8 bases, leaving 21 bases between them. CDR3 residues: CASSQTGAVWGTQYF. The DNA for the CDR3 is TGTGCCAGCAGCCAAACGGGGGCGGTCTGGGGTACGCAGTATTTT.

This chain connects TRBV12-3 or TRBV12-4 to TRBJ2-3; D is possibly TRBD1 or TRBD2 (5 bases each). This CDR3 region has 13 residues. Trimming shortened V by 5 bases and J by 4 bases, and 10 bases separated the two germline ends. CDR3 DNA sequence: TGTGCCAGCAGTAGTATGGGGGCAGATACGCAGTATTTT. Translation gives CASSSMGADTQYF.

On this clonotype itself: With a much larger clone just one base away, this may be a read error. The V call is TRBV29-1, the J call TRBJ2-1; D gene ambiguous. The CDR3 runs to 13 residues. Trimming removed 0 bases from V and 9 bases from J, with 12 bases in between. Germline V gene sequence: CDR1 SQVTM, CDR2 ANQGSEA. The CDR3 region has the DNA TGCAGCGTTGAAGATGGTGAAACGGGTGAGCAGTTCTTC. It encodes CSVEDGETGEQFF.

The V gene is TRBV20-1, the J gene TRBJ2-4, with TRBD2 matching over 8 bases. The J call may be wrong; the DNA end is better matched by TRBJ2-7. The CDR3 is 16 residues long. Germline loops: CDR1 DFQATT, CDR2 SNEGSKA (reference sequence). DNA for the CDR3: TGCAGTGCTGCGCGACTAGCGAACCTACTTTACTACGAGCAGTACTTC. It yields the protein CSAARLANLLYYEQYF.